This T cell receptor beta chain was sequenced for a study of cytomegalovirus exposure and HLA in healthy donors. The study, taken as a whole, reports: The authors reported that TCR beta sequences could predict HLA-A and HLA-B alleles. These predictions were accurate for most subjects in the first cohort. Later analysis showed most CMV-associated TCR beta chains appearing HLA-restricted.

PCR used 60 Vbeta primers and 13 Jbeta primers. Clones were read by immunoSEQ multiplex PCR, and TCRdb kept only the in-frame ones, dropping some. The table includes under 70,000 clones, approximately 84% detected once. Regarding donors, all were healthy bone marrow donors. Donors counted as nominally healthy when sampled, yet unrecorded immune exposures were likely. V lost 0 bases to trimming and J lost 6 bases, with 13 bases between them. Germline CDR1 and CDR2: SGDLS and YYNGEE. The CDR3 is made up of 15 amino acids. Note on this clone: Its specificity is not known.

The chain has TRBV9 and TRBJ1-3; D possibly corresponds to TRBD1 (5 bases). The clonotype originates from a man aged 50-60 years in good health and CMV-seronegative. Sequenced material: PBMCs. Here the CDR3 reads CASSVGGTGVNTIYF. CDR3 coding DNA: TGTGCCAGCAGCGTAGGGGGGACTGGTGTAAACACCATATATTTT.